Below, one T cell receptor (beta chain) is given with its context. Its specificity is unknown. The donors, healthy Caucasians from Russia, were aged about 6 to 100. Germline CDR1 is DFQATT and CDR2 is SNEGSKA (reference sequence). The length of the CDR3 is 17 residues. Trimming took off 5 bases at V and 4 bases at J, with 23 bases between the two ends. Alongside a J-beta primer mix, a sample-barcoded 5' primer served in a second PCR lasting roughly 6 to 11 cycles. TCRdb reanalysed the 5' RACE reads using MiXCR and keeps one entry per CDR3 protein. The sample includes 800,000 or so distinct CDR3 sequences, approximately 65% seen only once; the top ten take around a quarter. The entry originates in a study of blood T cells in healthy people across ages. Findings of the study overall: Long-lived and aged donors differed, with more naive CD4+ cells and higher diversity in the long-lived. PBMCs went unsorted, and a conclusive naive versus antigen-experienced comparison was therefore prevented.

This chain joins TRBV20-1 and TRBJ1-4; D call uncertain. Sequencing was carried out using blood. The TCR was taken from a young man in good health. The chain's CDR3 is CSAPSAATPHINEKLFF. In DNA form, the CDR3 reads TGCAGTGCTCCCTCGGCAGCCACCCCGCACATTAATGAAAAACTGTTTTTT.